This passage covers 23 T cell receptor beta chains from one sample sequenced in a study of blood T cell repertoires in COVID-19. Sequencing used immunoSEQ multiplex PCR; TCRdb keeps in-frame clones, though not all of them. This sample has over 250,000 clones, with about 89% found just once. Sequencing used peripheral blood. The receptors were gathered from a man aged 50-60 years with acute or convalescent COVID-19.

CDR3 DNA: TGTGCCAGCAGCTTATTCCGGGGTGGCTACACCTTC. This translates into CASSLFRGGYTF. The rearrangement joins TRBV7-9 to TRBJ1-2; D remains ambiguous. CDR1 and CDR2 from the germline V gene are SEHNR and FQNEAQ (reference sequence). V lost 2 bases, J lost 7 bases, and 8 bases lay in between. The length of the CDR3 is 12 residues.

The genes are TRBV2 and TRBJ2-3, with 7 nucleotides matching TRBD2. Germline assignment: CDR1 SNHLY and CDR2 FYNNEI. The CDR3 consists of 15 residues. With V trimmed by 4 bases and J by 0 bases, 4 bases remained unmatched. CDR3 residues: CASSGTSSSTDTQYF. The CDR3 DNA sequence: TGTGCCAGCAGTGGGACTAGTTCTAGCACAGATACGCAGTATTTT.

This rearrangement joins TRBV11-1 to TRBJ2-1; 7 bases are shared with TRBD2. Unmatched junction bases numbered 9, after V lost 5 bases and J lost 5 bases. Germline V gene lookup returns CDR1 SGHAT and CDR2 FQDESV (reference sequence). The CDR3 consists of 15 residues. The CDR3 DNA follows: TGTGCCAGCAGCCTGTCCCGGGGGGACCACAATGAGCAGTTCTTC. Amino acids: CASSLSRGDHNEQFF.

The chain recombines TRBV19 with TRBJ1-2, with a possible D match to TRBD1 (6 bases). Germline V gene sequence: CDR1 LNHDA, CDR2 SQIVND (reference sequence). With 6 bases removed from V and 8 bases from J, the gap between germline ends came to 13 bases. This CDR3 region has 12 residues. The CDR3 coding sequence is TGTGCCAGTAGCCCAAGGGGGAACGGCTACACCTTC. This sequence encodes CASSPRGNGYTF.

This chain uses TRBV3-1 (or the pseudogene TRBV3-2) with TRBJ2-4, with D uncertain. The CDR3 covers 12 residues. Trimming pared 4 bases from V and 8 bases from J, leaving 9 bases between. Germline CDR1 is LGHDT and CDR2 is YNNKEL (reference sequence). In DNA form, the CDR3 reads TGTGCCAGCAGCCGAGCACGGGACATTCAGTACTTC. As protein: CASSRARDIQYF.

This clone was seen just once. The chain uses TRBV5-8 and TRBJ1-2, with TRBD1 matching 9 bases. Germline CDR1 reads SGHTS; CDR2 reads YDEGEE. CDR3 size: 15 residues. V was pared by 0 bases and J by 4 bases, with 4 bases of the junction left unmatched. The DNA of the CDR3 is TGTGCCAGCAGCTTGGTAGGGACAGGGTCCTATGGCTACACCTTC. Translating it yields CASSLVGTGSYGYTF.

The J gene is TRBJ2-1, the V gene TRBV2; 9 nucleotides align to TRBD2. This CDR3 is built from 13 residues. CDR1 is SNHLY and CDR2 is FYNNEI in the germline V gene. J was trimmed by 10 bases and V by 7 bases; bases with no gene match: 8. The CDR3 here is CASTAGGLWEQFF. In DNA form, the CDR3 reads TGTGCCAGCACAGCGGGGGGACTATGGGAGCAGTTCTTC.

The chain recombines TRBV5-1 with TRBJ2-7, with TRBD1 matching over 11 bases. The length of the CDR3 is 15 residues. After removal of 2 bases from V and 6 bases from J, the junction contained 7 bases not matched to a gene. CDR1 SGHRS and CDR2 YFSETQ come from the germline V gene. CDR3 amino acids: CASSFFGQGAGEQYF. The CDR3 region has the DNA TGCGCCAGCAGCTTTTTCGGACAGGGGGCCGGCGAGCAGTACTTC.

The J gene is TRBJ1-5, the V gene TRBV6-5; TRBD1 aligns across 8 bases. This CDR3 region has 15 residues. V was clipped by 0 bases and J by 5 bases; unmatched bases: 3. The germline CDR1 and CDR2 sequences are MNHEY and SVGAGI. CDR3: CASSYSAGGYQPQHF. The CDR3 DNA sequence: TGTGCCAGCAGTTACTCGGCAGGGGGCTATCAGCCCCAGCATTTT.

The CDR3 sequence: CASSALGQLNTEAFF. CDR3 DNA sequence: TGTGCCAGCAGCGCTCTGGGACAATTGAACACTGAAGCTTTCTTT. The genes are TRBV21-1 and TRBJ1-1; TRBD1 is the table's D call and was not checked against the DNA. TRBV21-1 is a known pseudogene. The length of the CDR3 is 15 residues.

This rearrangement joins TRBV4-2 to TRBJ2-2; D not resolved. Per germline, CDR1 LGHNA and CDR2 YNFKEQ. The CDR3 consists of 16 residues. Trimming pared 0 bases from V and 6 bases from J, leaving 14 bases between. CDR3 residues: CASSQETAGTAGELFF. CDR3 bases: TGTGCCAGCAGCCAAGAAACAGCCGGTACAGCCGGGGAGCTGTTTTTT.

V gene TRBV5-4 combines with J gene TRBJ2-5; D is uncertain. Trimming cost V 2 bases and J 4 bases, with 9 bases left between them. CDR1 SGHNT and CDR2 YYREEE come from the germline V gene (reference sequence). CDR3 size: 13 residues. The CDR3 bases are TGTGCCAGCAGCTTTTGGGCGTCAGAGACCCAGTACTTC. Translation gives CASSFWASETQYF. Filled out from reference TRBV5-4 and TRBJ2-5, the complete variable domain reads ETGVTQSPTHLIKTRGQQVTLRCSSQSGHNTVSWYQQALGQGPQFIFQYYREEENGRGNFPPRFSGLQFPNYSSELNVNALELDDSALYLCASSFWASETQYFGPGTRLLVL.

This chain links TRBV24-1 with TRBJ1-1; 8 nucleotides match TRBD1. The CDR3 spans 12 residues. Germline CDR1 is KGHDR and CDR2 is SFDVKD. V shed 8 bases, J shed 2 bases, and the junction held 0 bases outside the gene matches. The CDR3 DNA is TGTGCCACCACAGGGGGCAACACTGAAGCTTTCTTT. It specifies CATTGGNTEAFF.

Relative to its sample, this clone is medium-sized. The CDR3 is CASSTGFGNSPLHF. Here the CDR3 DNA reads TGTGCCAGCAGCACAGGGTTTGGTAATTCACCCCTCCACTTT. The chain links TRBV7-3 to TRBJ1-6, with D tentatively TRBD1 (6 bases). CDR1 SGHTA and CDR2 FQGTGA come from the germline V gene. This CDR3 spans 14 amino acids. Trimming stripped 5 bases from V and 6 bases from J, with 11 bases between.

This rearrangement joins TRBV30 to TRBJ2-5; TRBD2 aligns across 7 bases. Germline CDR1 reads GTSNPN; CDR2 reads SVGIG (reference sequence). The CDR3 covers 14 residues. V shed 4 bases and J 4 bases; nucleotides not matched to a gene: 9. The CDR3 reads CAWNLKRGGETQYF. Written as DNA, the CDR3 is TGTGCCTGGAACCTAAAGCGGGGAGGAGAGACCCAGTACTTC.

The chain recombines TRBV6-5 with TRBJ2-6; D not certain. In germline, CDR1 is MNHEY, CDR2 SVGAGI. The CDR3 loop spans 15 amino acids. Deletions cut 5 bases from V and 0 bases from J, with 8 bases between. CDR3 amino acids: CASSRRRSGANVLTF. DNA of the CDR3: TGTGCCAGCAGTCGCAGGCGCTCTGGGGCCAACGTCCTGACTTTC.

V is TRBV3-1 (or the pseudogene TRBV3-2) and J is TRBJ2-5; weak D call: TRBD2 (6 bases). Germline V gene data show CDR1 as LGHDT and CDR2 as YNNKEL (reference sequence). There are 12 residues in the CDR3. With 8 bases removed from V and 5 bases from J, the gap between germline ends came to 12 bases. The CDR3 DNA reads TGTGCCAGCCAAGGCGGAGGGGAGACCCAGTACTTC. It codes for CASQGGGETQYF.

The genes are TRBV9 and TRBJ1-1; 9 nucleotides line up with TRBD1. V trimming: 4 bases; J trimming: 5 bases; junction bases outside the gene matches: 6. This CDR3 has 14 amino acids. Germline V gene data show CDR1 as SGDLS and CDR2 as YYNGEE. CDR3 in DNA: TGTGCCAGCAGCCGGACAGGGGTCGAGACTGAAGCTTTCTTT. Translating it yields CASSRTGVETEAFF.

The chain has TRBV7-2 and TRBJ2-1; 9 bases map to TRBD2. Losses at the gene ends were 4 bases for V and 9 bases for J; bases not matched to a gene: 10. CDR1 is SGHTA, CDR2 FQGNSA, per germline. The CDR3 consists of 15 residues. CDR3 loop: CASSWRSRGGGEQFF. In DNA, the CDR3 is TGTGCCAGCAGCTGGCGCTCGCGGGGGGGAGGTGAGCAGTTCTTC.

The chain combines TRBV2 with TRBJ2-7, with TRBD2 as a possible D gene (5 bases). CDR3 length: 15 amino acids. Germline-derived CDR1 and CDR2 are SNHLY and FYNNEI. V gave up 6 bases and J gave up 5 bases, with 20 bases separating them. In DNA form, the CDR3 reads TGTGCCAGCAGAGAATCTTACTCTAGCTTCGACGAGCAGTACTTC. It is translated as CASRESYSSFDEQYF.

This sequence joins TRBV3-1 (or the pseudogene TRBV3-2) and TRBJ1-2; D remains unclear. Trimming removed 1 base from V and 6 bases from J, with 9 bases in between. CDR3 length: 13 amino acids. CDR1 LGHDT and CDR2 YNNKEL come from the germline V gene (reference sequence). Here the CDR3 reads CASSQGFPNGYTF. CDR3 DNA: TGTGCCAGCAGCCAAGGCTTCCCTAATGGCTACACCTTC.

The gene calls are TRBV2 and TRBJ1-1; tentative D call: TRBD1 (6 bases). The CDR3 is 14 amino acids. Germline CDR1 SNHLY, CDR2 FYNNEI. The V gene lost 1 base and the J gene lost 0 bases, with 6 bases spanning the gap. The chain's CDR3 is CASSEGTVNTEAFF. The CDR3 bases are TGTGCCAGCAGTGAAGGGACAGTGAACACTGAAGCTTTCTTT.

V and J are TRBV7-8 and TRBJ1-1; 12 positions agree with TRBD1. The germline gives CDR1 SGHVS, CDR2 FQNEAQ. V gave up 3 bases and J gave up 4 bases; unmatched junction bases: 3. The CDR3 has 15 amino acids. CDR3 bases: TGTGCCAGCAGCTTCCGGGGACAGGGGGCCACTGAAGCTTTCTTT. Translation: CASSFRGQGATEAFF.